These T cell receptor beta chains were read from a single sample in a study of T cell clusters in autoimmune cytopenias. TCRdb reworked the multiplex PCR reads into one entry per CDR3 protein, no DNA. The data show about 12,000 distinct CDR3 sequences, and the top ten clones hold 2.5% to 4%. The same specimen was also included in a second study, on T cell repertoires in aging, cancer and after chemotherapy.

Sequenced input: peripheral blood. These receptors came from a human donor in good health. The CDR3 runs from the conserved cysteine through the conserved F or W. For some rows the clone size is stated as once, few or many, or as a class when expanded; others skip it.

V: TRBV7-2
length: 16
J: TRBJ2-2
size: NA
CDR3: CASSLVPGASTGELFF

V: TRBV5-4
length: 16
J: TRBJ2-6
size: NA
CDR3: CASSQDQGTGANVLTF

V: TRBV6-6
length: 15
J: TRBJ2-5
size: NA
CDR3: CASSVDPGLGETQYF

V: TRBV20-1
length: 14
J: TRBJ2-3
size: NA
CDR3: CSARGTLGVDTQYF

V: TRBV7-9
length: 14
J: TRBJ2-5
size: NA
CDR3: CASSPPSHQETQYF

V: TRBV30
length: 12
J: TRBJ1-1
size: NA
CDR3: CAWSVHGNEAFF

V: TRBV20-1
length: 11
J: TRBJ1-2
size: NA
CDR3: CSATGVYGYTF

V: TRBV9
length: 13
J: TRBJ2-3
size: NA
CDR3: CASSVTYTDTQYF

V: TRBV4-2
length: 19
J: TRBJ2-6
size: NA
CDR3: CASSQGSGRRHSGANVLTF

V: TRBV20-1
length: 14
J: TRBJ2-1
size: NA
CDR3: CSAREALTYNEQFF

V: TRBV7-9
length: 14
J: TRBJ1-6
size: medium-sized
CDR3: CASSLARSSSPLHF

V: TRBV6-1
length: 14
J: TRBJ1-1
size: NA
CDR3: CASSPQNPNTEAFF

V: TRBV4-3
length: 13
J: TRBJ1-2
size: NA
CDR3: CASSQGVNYGYTF

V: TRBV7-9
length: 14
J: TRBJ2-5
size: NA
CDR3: CASSLPQTAKTQYF

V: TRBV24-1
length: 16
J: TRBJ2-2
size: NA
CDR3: CATSDWRGGNTGELFF

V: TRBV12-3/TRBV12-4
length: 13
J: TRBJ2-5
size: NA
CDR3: CASSLQREPSQYF

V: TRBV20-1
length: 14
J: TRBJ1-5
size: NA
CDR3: CSAKGQWANQPQHF

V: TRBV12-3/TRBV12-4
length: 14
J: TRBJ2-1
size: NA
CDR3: CASTWTASYNEQFF

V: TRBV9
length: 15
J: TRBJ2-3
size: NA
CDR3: CASSLWRGQADTQYF

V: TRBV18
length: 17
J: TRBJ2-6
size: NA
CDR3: CASSPRQGALGANVLTF

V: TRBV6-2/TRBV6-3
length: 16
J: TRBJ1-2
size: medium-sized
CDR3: CASSYSVGDSDYGYTF

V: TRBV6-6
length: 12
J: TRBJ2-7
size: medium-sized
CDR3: CASSYVNGEQYF

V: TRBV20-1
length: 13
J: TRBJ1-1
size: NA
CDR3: CSARSQGAEKAFF

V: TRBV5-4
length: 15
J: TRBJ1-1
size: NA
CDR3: CASSVGGRANTEAFF

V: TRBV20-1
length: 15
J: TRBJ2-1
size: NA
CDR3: CSARQKLAGYNEQFF

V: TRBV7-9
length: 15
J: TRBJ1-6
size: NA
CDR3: CASSPGTGHNSPLHF

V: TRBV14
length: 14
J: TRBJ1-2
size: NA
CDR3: CASSFSGRNYGYTF

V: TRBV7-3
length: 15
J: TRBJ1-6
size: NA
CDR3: CASSSQGGMGSPLHF

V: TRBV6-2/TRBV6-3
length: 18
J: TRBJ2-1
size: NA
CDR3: CASSQPYLGQGKDNEQFF

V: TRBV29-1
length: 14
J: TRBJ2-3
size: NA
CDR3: CSVLGTTRTDTQYF

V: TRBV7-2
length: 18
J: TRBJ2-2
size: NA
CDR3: CASSRTATGRSSTGELFF

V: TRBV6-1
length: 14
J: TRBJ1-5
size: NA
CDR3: CASQGRAGNQPQHF

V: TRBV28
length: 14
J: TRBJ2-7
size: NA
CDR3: CASSFMPQTYEQYF

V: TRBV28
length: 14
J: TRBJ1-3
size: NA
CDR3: CASSLRGPGNTIYF

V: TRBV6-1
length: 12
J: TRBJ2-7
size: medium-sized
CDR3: CASSLWGDEQYF

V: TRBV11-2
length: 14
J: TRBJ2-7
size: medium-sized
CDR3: CASSLAGQNYEQYF

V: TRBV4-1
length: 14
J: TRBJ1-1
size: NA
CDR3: CASSQPLADTEAFF